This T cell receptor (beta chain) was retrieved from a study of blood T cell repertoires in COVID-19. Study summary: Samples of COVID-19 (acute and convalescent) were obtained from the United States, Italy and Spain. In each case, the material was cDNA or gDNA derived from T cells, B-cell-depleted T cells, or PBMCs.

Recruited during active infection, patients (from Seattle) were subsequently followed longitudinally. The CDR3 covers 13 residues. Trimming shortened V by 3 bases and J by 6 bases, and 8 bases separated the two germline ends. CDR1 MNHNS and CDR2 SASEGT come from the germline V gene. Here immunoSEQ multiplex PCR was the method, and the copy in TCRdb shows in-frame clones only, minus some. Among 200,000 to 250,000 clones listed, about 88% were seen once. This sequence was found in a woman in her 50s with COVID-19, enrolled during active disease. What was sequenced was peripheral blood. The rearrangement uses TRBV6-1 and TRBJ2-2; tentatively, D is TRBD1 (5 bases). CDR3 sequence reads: CASSEVRAGELFF. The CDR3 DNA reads TGTGCCAGCAGTGAGGTCAGGGCCGGGGAGCTGTTTTTT.